The present entry profiles one T cell receptor beta chain with its context. Its antigen is not identified. The data stem from a study of OX40 agonist ivuxolimab in advanced cancers. The wider study: Patients received the agonistic anti-OX40 (CD134) antibody ivuxolimab. Of mixed ages from about 20 to 90 and averaging about 56 years, the group was about 80% male. Overall study findings and caveats: The study found that CD8+ T cells averaged more expanded clones than CD4+.

Repertoires were generated with immunoSEQ multiplex PCR, while TCRdb's copy carries only in-frame clones and drops some. The top ten clones hold 4.6% of a sample with roughly 53,000 clones, approximately 81% of them seen once. The germline V gene has CDR1 SGHVS and CDR2 FQNEAQ. This CDR3 comprises 16 residues. The V gene end was trimmed by 5 bases and the J gene end by 10 bases; junction bases not matched to a gene: 13. The receptor was isolated from an adult with an advanced solid tumor such as melanoma, head and neck, liver or kidney cancer. The sample in question was CD4+ or CD8+ T cells sorted from blood, obtained in a trial of the OX40 agonist ivuxolimab. The J gene is TRBJ2-1, the V gene TRBV7-8; 11 bases match TRBD2. This CDR3 reads CASSAPGLAVGKEQFF. The CDR3 nucleotides are TGTGCCAGCAGCGCACCGGGACTAGCGGTTGGAAAGGAGCAGTTCTTC.